This T cell receptor (beta chain) emerged from a study of vaccination and CD4 T cells after COVID-19. Study background: The control cultures got either a CEFX pool, an HIV-1 Nef pool, or no peptide at all.

Cultured CD4+ T-cell DNA underwent Oncomine TCR Beta short-read sequencing. TCRdb reanalysed the PCR reads using MiXCR and keeps one entry per CDR3 protein. The repertoire has more than 9,500 distinct CDR3 sequences, roughly three fifths of them found once; the top ten carry around a quarter. Described treatment: approximately nine-day PBMC culture with coronavirus spike peptide pools or control peptides (ViraFEST assay). Concerning this clonotype itself: Its antigen is undetermined.

This sequence originates from a human donor who had recovered from COVID-19. The sequenced material came from CD4+ T cells from blood, cultured in vitro.

The CDR3 coding sequence is TGTGCCAGCAGCCCGGACTGGAACACCGGGGAGCTGTTTTTT. Translated: CASSPDWNTGELFF. This rearrangement joins TRBV2 to TRBJ2-2; D possibly corresponds to TRBD2 (5 bases). Trimming removed 6 bases at V and 1 base at J, with 9 bases between. From germline, CDR1 is SNHLY and CDR2 FYNNEI. The CDR3 loop spans 14 amino acids.